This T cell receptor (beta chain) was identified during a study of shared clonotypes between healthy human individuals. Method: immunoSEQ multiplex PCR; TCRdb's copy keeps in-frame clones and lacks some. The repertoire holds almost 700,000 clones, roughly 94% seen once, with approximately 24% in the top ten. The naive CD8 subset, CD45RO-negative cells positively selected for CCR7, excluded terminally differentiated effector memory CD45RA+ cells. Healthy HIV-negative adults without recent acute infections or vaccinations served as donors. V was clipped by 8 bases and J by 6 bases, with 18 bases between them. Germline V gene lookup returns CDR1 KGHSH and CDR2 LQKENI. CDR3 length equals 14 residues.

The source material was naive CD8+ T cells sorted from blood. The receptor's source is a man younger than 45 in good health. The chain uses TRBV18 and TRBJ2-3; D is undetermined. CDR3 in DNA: TGTGCCAGCCAAAACGGTCACGGGCTCGATACGCAGTATTTT. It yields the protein CASQNGHGLDTQYF.